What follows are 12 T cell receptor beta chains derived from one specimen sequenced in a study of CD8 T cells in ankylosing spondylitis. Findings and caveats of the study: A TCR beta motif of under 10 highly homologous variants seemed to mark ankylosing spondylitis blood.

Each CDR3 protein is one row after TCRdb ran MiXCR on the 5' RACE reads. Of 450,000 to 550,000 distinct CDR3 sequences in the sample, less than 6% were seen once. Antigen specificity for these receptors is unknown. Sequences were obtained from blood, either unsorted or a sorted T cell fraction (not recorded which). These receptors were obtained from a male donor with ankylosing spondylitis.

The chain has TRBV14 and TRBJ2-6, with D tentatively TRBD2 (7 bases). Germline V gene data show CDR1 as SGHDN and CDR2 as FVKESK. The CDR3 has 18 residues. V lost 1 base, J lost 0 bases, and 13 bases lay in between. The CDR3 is CASSQGGGWNSGANVLTF. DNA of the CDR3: TGTGCCAGCAGCCAAGGGGGGGGCTGGAACTCTGGGGCCAACGTCCTGACTTTC.

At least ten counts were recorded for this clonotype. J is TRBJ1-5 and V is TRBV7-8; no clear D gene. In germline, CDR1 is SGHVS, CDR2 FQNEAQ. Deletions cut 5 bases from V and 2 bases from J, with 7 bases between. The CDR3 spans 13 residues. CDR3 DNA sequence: TGTGCCAGCAGCGATACGGGCAATCAGCCCCAGCATTTT. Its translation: CASSDTGNQPQHF.

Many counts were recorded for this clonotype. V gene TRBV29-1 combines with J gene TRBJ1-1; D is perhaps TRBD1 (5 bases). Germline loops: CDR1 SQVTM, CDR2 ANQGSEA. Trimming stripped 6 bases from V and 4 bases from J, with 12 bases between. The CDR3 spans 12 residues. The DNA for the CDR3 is TGCAGCGTGGGGGGTTGGGGCACTGAAGCTTTCTTT. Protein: CSVGGWGTEAFF.

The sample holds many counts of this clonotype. CDR3 bases: TGCAGTGCTAGAGATGCGAGGACTAGCGGTAATGAGCAGTTCTTC. The encoded protein is CSARDARTSGNEQFF. The chain recombines TRBV20-1 with TRBJ2-1; 10 bases line up with TRBD2. The V gene's germline CDR1 is DFQATT and CDR2 SNEGSKA (reference sequence). V was clipped by 0 bases and J by 7 bases; unmatched bases: 6. CDR3 size: 15 residues.

CDR3 DNA sequence: TGTGCCAGCCTTGGGGACTGGGGAACTGAAGCTTTCTTT. Translation gives CASLGDWGTEAFF. The V call is TRBV2, the J call TRBJ1-1, with a possible D match to TRBD1 (5 bases). Germline-derived CDR1 and CDR2 are SNHLY and FYNNEI. The CDR3 has 13 amino acids. V lost 8 bases and J lost 5, with 15 bases in between. The full variable domain, its missing parts supplied by reference TRBV2 and TRBJ1-1, is EPEVTQTPSHQVTQMGQEVILRCVPISNHLYFYWYRQILGQKVEFLVSFYNNEISEKSEIFDDQFSVERPDGSNFTLKIRSTKLEDSAMYFCASLGDWGTEAFFGQGTRLTVV.

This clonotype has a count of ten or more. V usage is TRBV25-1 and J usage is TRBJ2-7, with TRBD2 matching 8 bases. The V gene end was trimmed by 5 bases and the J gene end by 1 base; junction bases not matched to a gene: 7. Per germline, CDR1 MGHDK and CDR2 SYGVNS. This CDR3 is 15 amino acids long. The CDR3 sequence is CASSTRGGLSYEQYF. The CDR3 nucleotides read TGTGCCAGCAGTACTCGGGGGGGCCTTTCCTACGAGCAGTACTTC.

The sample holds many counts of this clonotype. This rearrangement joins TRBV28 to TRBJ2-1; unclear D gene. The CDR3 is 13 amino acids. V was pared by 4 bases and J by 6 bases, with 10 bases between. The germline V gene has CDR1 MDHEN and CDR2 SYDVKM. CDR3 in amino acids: CASSSRHSNEQFF. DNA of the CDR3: TGTGCCAGCAGTTCCCGACACAGCAATGAGCAGTTCTTC.

The CDR3 DNA sequence: TGTGCCAGCAGCGTAGGGGCGGACATGGATAGCAATCAGCCCCAGCATTTT. Encoded protein: CASSVGADMDSNQPQHF. The rearrangement links TRBV9 to TRBJ1-5, with a weak D call TRBD1 (5 bases). The CDR3 contains 17 residues. The V gene lost 0 bases and the J gene lost 0 bases, with 13 bases spanning the gap. Per the germline V gene, CDR1 is SGDLS and CDR2 is YYNGEE.

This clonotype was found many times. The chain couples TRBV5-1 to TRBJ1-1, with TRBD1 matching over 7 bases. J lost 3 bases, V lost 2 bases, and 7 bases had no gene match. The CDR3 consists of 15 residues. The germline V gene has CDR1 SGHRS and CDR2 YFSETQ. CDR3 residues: CASSLMGQGDTEAFF. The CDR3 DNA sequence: TGCGCCAGCAGCTTAATGGGGCAGGGGGACACTGAAGCTTTCTTT.

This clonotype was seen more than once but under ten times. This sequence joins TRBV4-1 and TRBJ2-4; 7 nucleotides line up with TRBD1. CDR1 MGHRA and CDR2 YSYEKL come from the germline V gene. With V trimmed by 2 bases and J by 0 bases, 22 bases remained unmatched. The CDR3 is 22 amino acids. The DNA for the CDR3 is TGCGCCAGCAGCCAACTGAGTCTAACCGGGACAGTAAACTTCGTAGCCAAAAACATTCAGTACTTC. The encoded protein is CASSQLSLTGTVNFVAKNIQYF.

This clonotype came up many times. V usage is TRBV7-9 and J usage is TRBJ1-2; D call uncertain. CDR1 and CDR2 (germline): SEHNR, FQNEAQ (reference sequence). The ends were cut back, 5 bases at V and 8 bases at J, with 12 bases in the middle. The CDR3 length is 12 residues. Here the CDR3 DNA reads TGTGCCAGCAGCCCCCGGACGGAAGGCTACACCTTC. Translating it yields CASSPRTEGYTF.

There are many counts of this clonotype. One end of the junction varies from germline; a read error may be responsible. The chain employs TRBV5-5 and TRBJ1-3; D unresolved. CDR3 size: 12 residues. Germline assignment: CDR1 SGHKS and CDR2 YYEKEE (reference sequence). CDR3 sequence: CASSPSGLLAHF. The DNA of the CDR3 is TGTGCCAGCAGCCCGTCCGGTCTTTTAGCGCATTTT. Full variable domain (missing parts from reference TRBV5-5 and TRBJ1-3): DAGVTQSPTHLIKTRGQQVTLRCSPISGHKSVSWYQQVLGQGPQFIFQYYEKEERGRGNFPDRFSARQFPNYSSELNVNALLLGDSALYLCASSPSGLLAHFGEGSWLTVV.